These 32 T cell receptor beta chains share one sample of origin, sequenced in a study of blood T cells in healthy people across ages. Next came a second PCR, run for about 7 to 12 cycles, which used a sample-barcoded 5' primer along with a J-beta primer mix. From the 5' RACE reads, TCRdb called clonotypes with MiXCR, one entry per CDR3 protein. Found here are 1.5 million or so distinct CDR3 sequences, 42% of them singletons; the top ten hold about 4.1%. Sequenced sample: blood. The receptor set was obtained from a woman in her late teens or twenties in good health.

CDR3 coding DNA: TGTGCCAGCAGCCAATCCCCAGCCTACGAGCAGTACTTC. Protein sequence: CASSQSPAYEQYF. V gene TRBV16 combines with J gene TRBJ2-7; D uncertain. The V end lost 0 bases, the J end lost 2 bases, and 5 bases lay between the germline ends. The CDR3 spans 13 residues. The germline CDR1 and CDR2 sequences are KGHSY and FQNENV.

The chain couples TRBV9 to TRBJ2-3; 14 nucleotides agree with TRBD2. This CDR3 region has 16 residues. Germline lookup yields CDR1 SGDLS and CDR2 YYNGEE. The J segment lost 5 bases and the V segment lost 3 bases, leaving 5 bases of the junction unmatched. CDR3 loop: CASSGGLAGEQDTQYF. Written as DNA, the CDR3 is TGTGCCAGCAGCGGGGGACTAGCGGGAGAACAAGATACGCAGTATTTT.

With respect to this clonotype: Mismatch with germline at one junction end may stem from a read error. This rearrangement joins TRBV20-1 to TRBJ2-1; TRBD2 matches at 7 bases. The CDR3 length is 14 residues. CDR1 DFQATT and CDR2 SNEGSKA come from the germline V gene (reference sequence). The chain's CDR3 is CSALGRRDYNGQFF. In nucleotides, the CDR3 is TGCAGTGCCCTCGGGCGGCGGGACTACAATGGGCAGTTCTTC.

V and J are TRBV25-1 and TRBJ1-1; D might be TRBD1 (5 bases). Trimming stripped 1 base from V and 2 bases from J, with 11 bases between. Germline V CDR1 and CDR2: MGHDK, SYGVNS. The CDR3 extends over 15 amino acids. The CDR3 sequence is CASSESGGLNTEAFF. CDR3 DNA: TGTGCCAGCAGTGAATCCGGGGGTTTAAACACTGAAGCTTTCTTT.

The genes are TRBV9 and TRBJ2-7, with TRBD2 identical over 8 bases. Germline-derived CDR1 and CDR2 are SGDLS and YYNGEE. The ends lost 0 bases at V and 2 bases at J; junction bases unmatched: 4. This CDR3 spans 15 amino acids. The CDR3 DNA reads TGTGCCAGCAGCGTAGCTAGCGGGTCAGCCTACGAGCAGTACTTC. Translated: CASSVASGSAYEQYF.

The J gene is TRBJ1-1, the V gene TRBV5-1; the match to TRBD1 covers 9 bases. The V gene's germline CDR1 is SGHRS and CDR2 YFSETQ. CDR3 length: 16 residues. Trimming cost V 3 bases and J 1 base; bases outside gene matches: 7. This CDR3 is CASSSRQGEANTEAFF. The CDR3 DNA reads as TGCGCCAGCAGCTCCAGACAGGGGGAGGCGAACACTGAAGCTTTCTTT.

This chain links TRBV20-1 with TRBJ2-1, with 7 bases identical to TRBD2. V lost 3 bases to trimming and J lost 0 bases; unmatched junction nucleotides: 8. CDR1 DFQATT and CDR2 SNEGSKA come from the germline V gene (reference sequence). The CDR3 runs to 16 residues. The CDR3 here is CSARGVGGSSYNEQFF. CDR3 DNA: TGCAGTGCTAGGGGAGTAGGCGGGAGCTCCTACAATGAGCAGTTCTTC.

This clonotype has only a few counts. V gene TRBV6-5 combines with J gene TRBJ2-7; no definite D call. CDR1 and CDR2 from the germline V gene are MNHEY and SVGAGI. This CDR3 contains 13 residues. The germline V and J ends were trimmed by 8 bases and 0 bases, with 11 bases remaining between them. In DNA form, the CDR3 reads TGTGCCAGCCGAACAGTGAGCTCCTACGAGCAGTACTTC. Translating gives CASRTVSSYEQYF.

This chain connects TRBV12-3 or TRBV12-4 to TRBJ2-5; D is perhaps TRBD2 (6 bases). The CDR3 is 14 residues long. The ends were cut back, 1 base at V and 11 bases at J, with 17 bases in the middle. The CDR3 is CASSLGGLASGQYF. In nucleotides, the CDR3 is TGTGCCAGCAGTTTAGGGGGTCTAGCGAGCGGACAGTACTTC.

This clonotype has a handful of counts. A much larger clone differs by one base, so this may be a read error. V gene TRBV7-2 combines with J gene TRBJ2-1, with a tentative D call TRBD1 (5 bases). Trimming cost V 5 bases and J 8 bases, with 16 bases left between them. The CDR3 is 14 residues long. The germline CDR1 and CDR2 sequences are SGHTA and FQGNSA. The CDR3 DNA is TGTGCCAGCAGCACCACGACAGTCAACGATGAGCAGTTCTTC. This translates into CASSTTTVNDEQFF.

In this sample, this clonotype turned up a few times. The V call is TRBV25-1, the J call TRBJ1-5; a weak D match, TRBD1 (6 bases). This CDR3 contains 14 residues. V gave up 2 bases and J gave up 6 bases, with 11 bases separating them. Germline V lookup: CDR1 MGHDK, CDR2 SYGVNS. CDR3: CASSENRDGQPQHF. The DNA of the CDR3 is TGTGCCAGCAGTGAAAACAGGGATGGTCAGCCCCAGCATTTT.

V gene TRBV7-2 combines with J gene TRBJ1-1; the D gene is possibly TRBD1 (5 bases). The germline CDR1 and CDR2 sequences are SGHTA and FQGNSA. The CDR3 is 15 residues long. Trimming left V 1 base short and J 3 bases short, with 12 bases between. CDR3 DNA sequence: TGTGCCAGCAGCTTAGAGAAGTGGGGCCACACTGAAGCTTTCTTT. This codes for CASSLEKWGHTEAFF.

This clonotype was recorded once. This chain uses TRBV5-6 with TRBJ2-7; weak D call: TRBD1 (6 bases). CDR3 size: 14 residues. V shed 2 bases and J shed 3 bases, with 12 bases lying between them. Germline V CDR1 and CDR2: SGHDT, YYEEEE. CDR3: CASSFPTQGYEQYF. The CDR3 DNA is TGTGCCAGCAGCTTTCCGACACAGGGCTACGAGCAGTACTTC. Based on the CDR3 plus reference TRBV5-6 and TRBJ2-7, the full variable domain is DAGVTQSPTHLIKTRGQQVTLRCSPKSGHDTVSWYQQALGQGPQFIFQYYEEEERQRGNFPDRFSGHQFPNYSSELNVNALLLGDSALYLCASSFPTQGYEQYFGPGTRLTVT.

This chain links TRBV20-1 with TRBJ2-3, with TRBD1 matching 9 bases. Germline lookup yields CDR1 DFQATT and CDR2 SNEGSKA (reference sequence). CDR3 size: 14 residues. Unmatched junction bases numbered 5, after V lost 5 bases and J lost 2 bases. CDR3 sequence (DNA): TGCAGTGCTCCCGGGACAGGGTCCACAGATACGCAGTATTTT. This codes for CSAPGTGSTDTQYF.

This clonotype has more than one count but fewer than ten. The chain employs TRBV12-3 or TRBV12-4 and TRBJ2-2; D not certain. CDR3 length: 15 residues. With 6 bases removed from V and 2 bases from J, the gap between germline ends came to 13 bases. CDR3 in amino acids: CASSLGQFNTGELFF. The CDR3 DNA sequence: TGTGCCAGCAGCCTTGGGCAGTTTAACACCGGGGAGCTGTTTTTT.

This clonotype showed up just a few times. This chain joins TRBV9 and TRBJ2-3; TRBD2 might be the D (6 bases). V was cut by 3 bases and J by 1 base, with 18 bases left in between. The germline gives CDR1 SGDLS, CDR2 YYNGEE. This CDR3 is 17 amino acids long. The CDR3 DNA reads as TGTGCCAGCAGCGCAAGGTTCGGGGAGGAGGGCACAGATACGCAGTATTTT. This codes for CASSARFGEEGTDTQYF. The variable domain in full, completed from reference TRBV9 and TRBJ2-3, reads DSGVTQTPKHLITATGQRVTLRCSPRSGDLSVYWYQQSLDQGLQFLIQYYNGEERAKGNILERFSAQQFPDLHSELNLSSLELGDSALYFCASSARFGEEGTDTQYFGPGTRLTVL.

This clonotype showed up just a few times. The V call is TRBV20-1, the J call TRBJ2-7, with 13 positions matching TRBD2. There are 15 residues in the CDR3. V gave up 3 bases and J gave up 3 bases; unmatched junction bases: 5. Per germline, CDR1 DFQATT and CDR2 SNEGSKA (reference sequence). CDR3 protein: CSASPTSGGIYEQYF. The CDR3 DNA reads as TGCAGTGCTAGCCCGACTAGCGGGGGGATCTACGAGCAGTACTTC.

The rearrangement links TRBV6-6 to TRBJ1-2, with 7 bases lining up with TRBD1. The CDR3 is 12 amino acids. V was pared by 5 bases and J by 13 bases, with 10 bases of the junction left unmatched. Per the germline V gene, CDR1 is MNHNY and CDR2 is SVGAGI (reference sequence). Here the CDR3 DNA reads TGTGCCAGCAGTCCGGGACAGCGTCGTGTCACCTTC. Translated: CASSPGQRRVTF.

A few counts support this clonotype. The V gene is TRBV6-5, the J gene TRBJ1-2, with 9 bases aligning to TRBD1. The length of the CDR3 is 16 residues. The ends lost 0 bases at V and 7 bases at J; junction bases unmatched: 9. Germline CDR1 reads MNHEY; CDR2 reads SVGAGI. The DNA of the CDR3 is TGTGCCAGCAGTTACTCGGCCGGGACAGGGACTAGTGGCTACACCTTC. This gives the protein CASSYSAGTGTSGYTF.

The count of this clonotype is one. The chain carries TRBV21-1 and TRBJ1-5; TRBD1, the table's D call, was not compared with the DNA. TRBV21-1 is an annotated pseudogene. There are 15 residues in the CDR3. CDR3 in amino acids: CASSEDGQGRQPQHF. The CDR3 nucleotides read TGTGCCAGCAGCGAAGACGGTCAGGGAAGGCAGCCCCAGCATTTT.

In this sample, this clonotype turned up a few times. This sequence joins TRBV5-5 and TRBJ2-5, with 8 positions matching TRBD2. The CDR3 runs 14 residues. Trimming took 1 base from V and 11 from J; bases not matched to a gene: 10. Germline V CDR1 and CDR2: SGHKS, YYEKEE (reference sequence). The CDR3 region has the DNA TGTGCCAGCAGCTTGACTAGCGGACACAATGAGCAGTACTTC. Translating gives CASSLTSGHNEQYF. Supplemented by reference TRBV5-5 and TRBJ2-5, the full variable domain reads DAGVTQSPTHLIKTRGQQVTLRCSPISGHKSVSWYQQVLGQGPQFIFQYYEKEERGRGNFPDRFSARQFPNYSSELNVNALLLGDSALYLCASSLTSGHNEQYFGPGTRLLVL.

Concerning this clonotype: One end of the junction varies from germline; a read error may be responsible. V and J are TRBV6-5 and TRBJ2-1; tentatively, D is TRBD1 (6 bases). CDR3 length equals 14 residues. From germline, CDR1 is MNHEY and CDR2 SVGAGI. The CDR3 loop is CASSDSSGGDEQFF. The CDR3 DNA follows: TGTGCCAGCAGTGACTCGAGTGGGGGCGATGAGCAGTTCTTC.

This clonotype was counted between two and nine times. The rearrangement uses TRBV6-1 and TRBJ2-6; D perhaps matches TRBD1 (6 bases). This CDR3 region has 16 residues. Germline V gene lookup returns CDR1 MNHNS and CDR2 SASEGT. With 2 bases removed from V and 2 bases from J, the gap between germline ends came to 10 bases. In DNA form, the CDR3 reads TGTGCCAGCAGTGAAATGGCAGGGGCTGGGGCCAACGTCCTGACTTTC. Translated, it gives CASSEMAGAGANVLTF.

This chain links TRBV20-1 with TRBJ2-7; either TRBD1 or TRBD2 may supply D (5 bases each). There are 14 residues in the CDR3. Germline CDR1 is DFQATT and CDR2 is SNEGSKA (reference sequence). Trimming left V 6 bases short and J 6 bases short, with 21 bases between. The CDR3 is CSAPLGAREPEQYF. The CDR3 coding sequence is TGCAGTGCCCCACTCGGGGCTCGAGAACCCGAGCAGTACTTC.

This rearrangement joins TRBV7-8 to TRBJ1-2; a possible D gene is TRBD1 (5 bases). Trimming pared 3 bases from V and 7 bases from J, leaving 12 bases between. The CDR3 is 13 amino acids. From germline, CDR1 is SGHVS and CDR2 FQNEAQ. CDR3: CASSFGSGSGYTF. As DNA, the CDR3 is TGTGCCAGCAGCTTTGGGTCAGGGAGTGGCTACACCTTC.

V gene TRBV29-1 combines with J gene TRBJ1-4; D remains unclear. V dropped 1 base and J dropped 8 bases, with 11 bases sitting between them. The CDR3 has 13 amino acids. Germline CDR1 SQVTM, CDR2 ANQGSEA. As DNA, the CDR3 is TGCAGCGTTGAAGGCGGAGGAGAAGAAAAACTGTTTTTT. Translating it yields CSVEGGGEEKLFF. The full variable domain, its missing parts supplied by reference TRBV29-1 and TRBJ1-4, is SAVISQKPSRDICQRGTSLTIQCQVDSQVTMMFWYRQQPGQSLTLIATANQGSEATYESGFVIDKFPISRPNLTFSTLTVSNMSPEDSSIYLCSVEGGGEEKLFFGSGTQLSVL.

This chain links TRBV2 with TRBJ2-5, with a possible D match to TRBD1 (6 bases). The end of the DNA is better explained by TRBJ2-7, so the J call may be wrong. Germline lookup yields CDR1 SNHLY and CDR2 FYNNEI. This CDR3 contains 13 residues. The CDR3 protein is CASSAQTGYEQYF. CDR3 coding DNA: TGTGCCAGCAGTGCCCAGACAGGCTACGAGCAGTACTTC.

This clonotype was counted a few times. This rearrangement joins TRBV20-1 to TRBJ2-5, with 9 bases identical to TRBD2. V trimming: 4 bases; J trimming: 3 bases; junction bases outside the gene matches: 9. This CDR3 contains 15 residues. The germline V gene has CDR1 DFQATT and CDR2 SNEGSKA (reference sequence). The CDR3 protein is CSANPGLAPEETQYF. CDR3 sequence (DNA): TGCAGTGCTAACCCGGGACTAGCTCCGGAAGAGACCCAGTACTTC.

The CDR3 loop reads CASSLGGTITEAFF. The DNA of the CDR3 is TGTGCCAGCAGCTTAGGTGGAACGATCACTGAAGCTTTCTTT. This chain connects TRBV7-6 to TRBJ1-1; D is unresolved. This CDR3 comprises 14 residues. V was cut by 1 base and J by 4 bases, with 10 bases left in between. Germline values: CDR1 SGHVS, CDR2 FNYEAQ.

V and J are TRBV29-1 and TRBJ2-2; the D is unclear. Trimming stripped 7 bases from V and 7 bases from J, with 13 bases between. The CDR3 has 12 amino acids. Germline assignment: CDR1 SQVTM and CDR2 ANQGSEA. In DNA, the CDR3 is TGCAGCGCCGACCCTGACAACGGGGAGCTGTTTTTT. This gives the protein CSADPDNGELFF.

This clonotype showed up just a few times. The J gene is TRBJ2-7, the V gene TRBV28; D tentatively fits TRBD1 or TRBD2 (5 bases each). Trimming took 4 bases from V and 2 from J, leaving 39 bases between them. Germline V gives CDR1 MDHEN, CDR2 SYDVKM. This CDR3 spans 23 amino acids. DNA of the CDR3: TGTGCCAGCAGTTCCACCTTACTCATTAGGTATCATCCGGGACGGCTAGACCCCTACGAGCAGTACTTC. Amino acid sequence: CASSSTLLIRYHPGRLDPYEQYF.

The chain employs TRBV7-6 and TRBJ2-1; TRBD2 is a possible D gene (5 bases). Per germline, CDR1 SGHVS and CDR2 FNYEAQ. Between the trimmed V and J ends, which lost 2 bases and 0 bases, there was a span of 17 bases. The CDR3 has 18 residues. CDR3 loop: CASSLRYSPEGSYNEQFF. Written as DNA, the CDR3 is TGTGCCAGCAGCTTACGTTACTCCCCCGAGGGCTCCTACAATGAGCAGTTCTTC.